The 5 T cell receptor beta chains reported below all come from one sample, sequenced in a study of T cells in Graves' hyperthyroidism and ophthalmopathy. RNA transcripts gave rise to amplified TCR beta CDR3 regions. A set of HTBI primers served as the primers for a first-round RT-PCR of the TCR CDR3. TCRdb re-called the multiplex PCR reads through MiXCR, storing one row per CDR3 protein. The sample has under 800,000 distinct CDR3 sequences, 11% to 15% seen once. Material for sequencing was blood. The receptor source for this set is a woman under 30 with Graves' hyperthyroidism.

The V and J genes are TRBV3-1 and TRBJ2-7; the D gene is possibly TRBD1 (5 bases). Trimming shortened V by 1 base and J by 2 bases, and 15 bases separated the two germline ends. The CDR3 runs to 16 residues. CDR1 LGHDT and CDR2 YNNKEL come from the germline V gene (reference sequence). CDR3 protein: CASSQVVTASPYEQYF. The CDR3 DNA sequence: TGTGCCAGCAGCCAAGTGGTGACAGCGTCTCCCTACGAGCAGTACTTC.

The gene calls are TRBV19 and TRBJ1-5; D ambiguous. The CDR3 runs 14 residues. Germline assignment: CDR1 LNHDA and CDR2 SQIVND (reference sequence). V was cut by 3 bases and J by 7 bases, with 13 bases left in between. CDR3 bases: TGTGCCAGTAGTATTCCATCGGGGATCCAGCCCCAGCATTTT. This gives the protein CASSIPSGIQPQHF.

This clonotype was picked up many times. The V gene is TRBV18, the J gene TRBJ2-2, with 9 bases matching TRBD2. Germline CDR1 reads KGHSH; CDR2 reads LQKENI. The CDR3 is 17 amino acids. Unmatched junction bases numbered 4, after V lost 1 base and J lost 1 base. The CDR3 loop is CASSPQVAGVNTGELFF. CDR3 nucleotides: TGTGCCAGCTCACCACAAGTAGCGGGAGTGAACACCGGGGAGCTGTTTTTT.

The table lists this clonotype with many counts. The rearrangement joins TRBV2 to TRBJ2-4, with D tentatively TRBD2 (6 bases). Per the germline V gene, CDR1 is SNHLY and CDR2 is FYNNEI. The CDR3 length is 16 residues. The V and J ends lost 6 bases and 9 bases respectively, with 24 bases between them. This CDR3 is CASSPPGGNRVGIQYF. Written as DNA, the CDR3 is TGTGCCAGCAGCCCCCCTGGGGGGAATCGGGTGGGCATTCAGTACTTC.

This clonotype came up a few times. V usage is TRBV6-4 and J usage is TRBJ1-4; the D gene is possibly TRBD1 (5 bases). The CDR3 is made up of 15 amino acids. Trimming stripped 5 bases from V and 3 bases from J, with 13 bases between. From germline, CDR1 is MRHNA and CDR2 SNTAGT. Here the CDR3 reads CASSKSGKANEKLFF. CDR3 nucleotide sequence: TGTGCCAGCAGTAAATCAGGGAAGGCTAATGAAAAACTGTTTTTT.